A selection of T cell receptor beta chains follows, all from one sample in a study of control samples from healthy donors and cancer patients. Profiled with immunoSEQ multiplex PCR; TCRdb holds only in-frame clones, not every one. The data hold approximately 9,900 clones, with over 75% observed a single time. The material sequenced was PBMCs. The receptors were gathered from a man aged 55 to 70 with colorectal cancer. Each CDR3 is given with its conserved first and last residue. A D gene is named only where the DNA matches it firmly. Size is stated for part of the rows, as once, few or many counts, or as a class when the clone is expanded.

DNA,CDR3,J,V,size,D
TGCGCCAGCAGCCGAGGACTAGCGGGGTCGTACGAGCAGTACTTC,CASSRGLAGSYEQYF,TRBJ2-7,TRBV4-3,.,TRBD2
TGTGCCAGTAGTAGACCCAGGGGAAGAACCGGGGAGCTGTTTTTT,CASSRPRGRTGELFF,TRBJ2-2,TRBV19,.,.
TGCGCCAGCAGCCAAGATCGGGGGGGGGATACGCAGTATTTT,CASSQDRGGDTQYF,TRBJ2-3,TRBV4-1,.,TRBD2
TGTGCCAGCAGTGACCACCCCGGGACAGGGGGCAATGAGCAGTTCTTC,CASSDHPGTGGNEQFF,TRBJ2-1,TRBV6-4,.,TRBD1
TGTGCCAGTAGTTCCTTCCACCTAGCTCCCTACGAGCAGTACTTC,CASSSFHLAPYEQYF,TRBJ2-7,TRBV19,.,.
TGCGCCAGCAGCTTGTTCGGGGGGGACTATGGCTACACCTTC,CASSLFGGDYGYTF,TRBJ1-2,TRBV5-1,once,.
TGTGCCAGCAGTTATCGGGTCGGAACGAACACTGAAGCTTTCTTT,CASSYRVGTNTEAFF,TRBJ1-1,TRBV6-5,.,.
TGCGCCAGCAGCTCTGATCAGGGGTACACCGGGGAGCTGTTTTTT,CASSSDQGYTGELFF,TRBJ2-2,TRBV5-1,.,.
TGCAGTGCCAGTGAGACAGGTCTGGACTACACCTTC,CSASETGLDYTF,TRBJ1-2,TRBV20-1,.,.
TGTGCCAGCATGCGCGGCAGGGGGAATCAGCCCCAGCATTTT,CASMRGRGNQPQHF,TRBJ1-5,TRBV2,.,TRBD1
TGTGCCAGCAGCTCAGTAGCGGGGTCCCAAGAGACCCAGTACTTC,CASSSVAGSQETQYF,TRBJ2-5,TRBV7-2,.,TRBD2
TGTGCCAGCAGCTTACAACAGGGGGAGACCCAGTACTTC,CASSLQQGETQYF,TRBJ2-5,TRBV7-7,.,TRBD1
TGTGCCAGCAGTAAAACGGGTCGCCGGGCTGAAGCTTTCTTT,CASSKTGRRAEAFF,TRBJ1-1,TRBV28,.,.
TGTGCCAGCAGCGCTTGGACGGGTGAAGCTTTCTTT,CASSAWTGEAFF,TRBJ1-1,TRBV5-4,.,.
TGTGCCAGCAGGCGTTGGACCTACGAGCAGTACTTC,CASRRWTYEQYF,TRBJ2-7,TRBV7-9,.,.
TGTGCCAGCAGGGGACGGCAAAAAGAGACCCAGTACTTC,CASRGRQKETQYF,TRBJ2-5,TRBV6-5,.,.
TGTGCCAGCAACCCGACAGCATTACGTTATAGGAGCTCCTACAATGAGCAGTTCTTC,CASNPTALRYRSSYNEQFF,TRBJ2-1,TRBV28,.,.
TGTGCCAGCGGACTGGGGGGGCGAATGCGTTCCTCTGGAAACACCATATATTTT,CASGLGGRMRSSGNTIYF,TRBJ1-3,TRBV28,.,.
TGCGCCAGCAGCCTACAGGGTGGGGAAACAGATACGCAGTATTTT,CASSLQGGETDTQYF,TRBJ2-3,TRBV4-1,once,.
TGTGCCAGCAGTGCTAAACAGGTTGGGTGGAACACCGGGGAGCTGTTTTTT,CASSAKQVGWNTGELFF,TRBJ2-2,TRBV27,.,.
TGTGCCAGCAGCCTGGGACTAGCGGGAACCCAAGAGACCCAGTACTTC,CASSLGLAGTQETQYF,TRBJ2-5,TRBV3-1/TRBV3-2,.,TRBD2
TGCGCCAGCAGCCTTTGGACAGGTCGATCGGAGACCCAGTACTTC,CASSLWTGRSETQYF,TRBJ2-5,TRBV5-1,once,TRBD1
TGTGCCAGCAGCCCGCTAGCGGGGCCCCACAATGAGCAGTTCTTC,CASSPLAGPHNEQFF,TRBJ2-1,TRBV7-9,.,TRBD2
TGTGCCAGCAGTCAGCAGGGCAGGGGAGGAAATGAGCAGTTCTTC,CASSQQGRGGNEQFF,TRBJ2-1,TRBV11-2,.,.
TGTGCCAGTAGCACCGGACAGGGGAACACTGAAGCTTTCTTT,CASSTGQGNTEAFF,TRBJ1-1,TRBV19,.,TRBD1
TGTGCCAGCAGTTTCCCAGGTCTGGACGAGCAGTACTTC,CASSFPGLDEQYF,TRBJ2-7,TRBV28,.,.
TGTGCCAGCAGTGGGGACAGCACAGATACGCAGTATTTT,CASSGDSTDTQYF,TRBJ2-3,TRBV28,.,.
TGTGCCACTTCGGCAGGTGGAAACACCATATATTTT,CATSAGGNTIYF,TRBJ1-3,TRBV10-3,.,.
TGTGCCAGCAGCTTAGACGCAGATACGCAGTATTTT,CASSLDADTQYF,TRBJ2-3,TRBV11-3,once,.
TGTGCCAGCAGTCCCGTCGGCGGGGGGGCGCAGTACGAGCAGTACTTC,CASSPVGGGAQYEQYF,TRBJ2-7,TRBV7-2,.,TRBD2
TGTGCCAGCAGTTTTAGCGGGGGCTCCTACGAGCAGTACTTC,CASSFSGGSYEQYF,TRBJ2-7,TRBV6-2/TRBV6-3,.,TRBD2
TGTGCCAGCAGTACGGTCTACGAGCAGTACTTC,CASSTVYEQYF,TRBJ2-7,TRBV27,.,.
TGTGCCACCAGCAGATCATCGGAAGGGACCCAGCATTTT,CATSRSSEGTQHF,TRBJ1-5,TRBV15,.,.
TGTGCCAGCAGCGAGGGACTTCACGAGCAGTACTTC,CASSEGLHEQYF,TRBJ2-7,TRBV11-2,.,.
TGTGCCAGCAGCTGGACAGGGTTGAACACTGAAGCTTTCTTT,CASSWTGLNTEAFF,TRBJ1-1,TRBV13,.,TRBD1
TGTGCCAGCAGCTTAGTTTTCCGGGACGAAGAGAAAAACATTCAGTACTTC,CASSLVFRDEEKNIQYF,TRBJ2-4,TRBV7-8,.,.
TGTGCCAGCAGCTTACAGGTCGACAATGAGCAGTTCTTC,CASSLQVDNEQFF,TRBJ2-1,TRBV7-2,.,.
TGCGCCAGCAGCTTGTTTGGGCAGGGGGAAGAGACCCAGTACTTC,CASSLFGQGEETQYF,TRBJ2-5,TRBV5-1,.,TRBD1
TGTGCCAGCAGCTCCGGAGGGCGGGAATACAATGAGCAGTTCTTC,CASSSGGREYNEQFF,TRBJ2-1,TRBV9,.,.
TGCGCCAGCAGTGGCCGGGCCCAAGAGACCCAGTACTTC,CASSGRAQETQYF,TRBJ2-5,TRBV10-2,.,.
TGCGCCAGCAGCCCGGTAATACAGGGGGCGGGAGGCTACACCTTC,CASSPVIQGAGGYTF,TRBJ1-2,TRBV5-1,.,TRBD1
TGTGCCAGCAGCTTAGGCTACTCTGGGGCCAACGTCCTGACTTTC,CASSLGYSGANVLTF,TRBJ2-6,TRBV11-2,.,.
TGTGCCAGCTCACCACAAGGCCTGGGACACCCTAAGGGATCCATGAACACTGAAGCTTTCTTT,CASSPQGLGHPKGSMNTEAFF,TRBJ1-1,TRBV18,.,.
TGTGCCAGCAGCTTAGGGAGGATGTACCAAGAGACCCAGTACTTC,CASSLGRMYQETQYF,TRBJ2-5,TRBV7-8,.,.
TGTGCCAGCAGCCGCCCCCGGGACAGGGGGACCGGGGAGCTGTTTTTT,CASSRPRDRGTGELFF,TRBJ2-2,TRBV7-2,.,TRBD1
TGCGCCAGCAGCCAAGGAACTCTGAGCAATCAGCCCCAGCATTTT,CASSQGTLSNQPQHF,TRBJ1-5,TRBV4-3,.,.
TGTGCCAGCAGTTTGGGAGGGACAGGGGCTAACTATGGCTACACCTTC,CASSLGGTGANYGYTF,TRBJ1-2,TRBV28,.,TRBD1
TGTGCCAGCAGCTTAGTCAAGGGGACCTACGAGCAGTACTTC,CASSLVKGTYEQYF,TRBJ2-7,TRBV7-2,.,.
TGTGCCATCAGTGACATCCCGACCTACAATGAGCAGTTCTTC,CAISDIPTYNEQFF,TRBJ2-1,TRBV10-3,.,.
TGCGCCAGCAGCGCCCGGGACGGGGATCCGCAGCAGTACTTC,CASSARDGDPQQYF,TRBJ2-7,TRBV5-1,.,.
TGTGCCAGCTCATCAACAGGGACCCCAGTGAACACTGAAGCTTTCTTT,CASSSTGTPVNTEAFF,TRBJ1-1,TRBV18,.,.
TGTGCCAGCAGTTCCCAGACAACAGGGGGAACGCAGCCCCAGCATTTT,CASSSQTTGGTQPQHF,TRBJ1-5,TRBV6-2/TRBV6-3,.,TRBD1
TGTGCCAGCAGCTTAGTTTTCGGCCCCACCGGCTACACCTTC,CASSLVFGPTGYTF,TRBJ1-2,TRBV7-2,.,.
TGTGCCAGTAGTATGGTACTCCACCAAGGGTATGGCTACACCTTC,CASSMVLHQGYGYTF,TRBJ1-2,TRBV19,.,.
TGTGCCAGCAGTTCTGTTGAGGGAAACTATGGCTACACCTTC,CASSSVEGNYGYTF,TRBJ1-2,TRBV6-5,.,.
TGTGCCAGCAGCCAAGGGGGGCTGGGCAAAAACATTCAGTACTTC,CASSQGGLGKNIQYF,TRBJ2-4,TRBV13,.,.
TGTGCCAGCAGTTCATCCGGGACGGAGAACACTGAAGCTTTCTTT,CASSSSGTENTEAFF,TRBJ1-1,TRBV28,.,.
TGTGCCAGTAGTCCGAGTCGTCGGACTAGCGGGGGGACCAGAGATACGCAGTATTTT,CASSPSRRTSGGTRDTQYF,TRBJ2-3,TRBV19,.,TRBD2